Each of the 16 T cell receptor beta chains below was sequenced from the same sample in a study of PD-1 blockade in classical Hodgkin lymphoma. TCRdb keeps only in-frame clones here, not all; method: immunoSEQ multiplex PCR. The data contain 25,000 to 30,000 clones, 80% to 90% of them singletons. Time point denoted: cycle 4 day 1 (C4D1), after 6 weeks of nivolumab. With no exception, relapse followed autologous stem cell transplantation in all patients, and brentuximab vedotin exposure varied. The study purified CD4+ T cells from thawed PBMCs using magnetic negative selection. Sequenced material: CD4+ T cells from blood, taken before the fourth cycle of nivolumab. The receptors shown here come from a human donor with classical Hodgkin lymphoma.

This clone was found once. The V gene is TRBV5-1, the J gene TRBJ1-1; 7 bases match TRBD1. J gave up 2 bases and V 4 bases, and 8 bases lay outside the gene matches. Looked up from germline, CDR1 is SGHRS and CDR2 is YFSETQ. The CDR3 has 15 residues. Here the CDR3 DNA reads TGCGCCAGCAGCCAGGGGGGGAGGATAAACACTGAAGCTTTCTTT. Translated: CASSQGGRINTEAFF.

The rearrangement uses TRBV19 and TRBJ2-3; 7 nucleotides align to TRBD2. The CDR3 consists of 16 residues. Per germline, CDR1 LNHDA and CDR2 SQIVND (reference sequence). V lost 3 bases to trimming and J lost 0 bases; unmatched junction nucleotides: 6. The CDR3 here is CASSIPRGKSTDTQYF. DNA for the CDR3: TGTGCCAGTAGTATTCCGCGGGGGAAAAGCACAGATACGCAGTATTTT.

The sample holds one count of this clone. The gene calls are TRBV4-1 and TRBJ2-6, with D possibly called TRBD1 or TRBD2 (5 bases each). Trimming left V 1 base short and J 4 bases short, with 11 bases between. CDR1 is MGHRA, CDR2 YSYEKL, per germline. The CDR3 runs 16 residues. The CDR3 loop reads CASSQGDGTGANVLTF. The CDR3 nucleotides read TGCGCCAGCAGCCAAGGGGACGGGACGGGGGCCAACGTCCTGACTTTC.

The chain couples TRBV7-9 to TRBJ1-1; perhaps TRBD1 as D (5 bases). Germline-derived CDR1 and CDR2 are SEHNR and FQNEAQ (reference sequence). Between the trimmed V and J ends, which lost 5 bases and 8 bases, there was a span of 15 bases. CDR3 size: 13 residues. CDR3 sequence: CASSRGQGLEAFF. DNA for the CDR3: TGTGCCAGCAGCCGGGGCCAGGGCCTAGAAGCTTTCTTT. The full variable domain, its missing parts supplied by reference TRBV7-9 and TRBJ1-1, is DTGVSQNPRHKITKRGQNVTFRCDPISEHNRLYWYRQTLGQGPEFLTYFQNEAQLEKSRLLSDRFSAERPKGSFSTLEIQRTEQGDSAMYLCASSRGQGLEAFFGQGTRLTVV.

The rearrangement uses TRBV6-5 and TRBJ1-6, with D perhaps matching TRBD1 (5 bases). CDR3 length: 13 amino acids. CDR1 MNHEY and CDR2 SVGAGI come from the germline V gene. Trimming shortened V by 11 bases and J by 9 bases, and 17 bases separated the two germline ends. The DNA for the CDR3 is TGTGCCGGGTCGACAGTCGAGGGTTCACCCCTCCACTTT. This translates into CAGSTVEGSPLHF.

The chain carries TRBV5-4 and TRBJ2-7, with 12 bases that match TRBD1. The CDR3 sequence is 14 residues long. Trimming at V came to 4 bases and at J to 6 bases, leaving 5 bases not matched to a gene. Germline V CDR1 and CDR2: SGHNT, YYREEE (reference sequence). CDR3 protein: CASSRGQGAIEQYF. For the CDR3, the DNA is TGTGCCAGCAGCCGGGGACAGGGGGCTATCGAGCAGTACTTC.

V gene TRBV5-6 combines with J gene TRBJ2-1, with 8 bases fitting TRBD2. Looked up from germline, CDR1 is SGHDT and CDR2 is YYEEEE. This CDR3 region has 15 residues. J gave up 5 bases and V 6 bases, and 10 bases lay outside the gene matches. CDR3 amino acids: CASIFRGGGNNEQFF. CDR3 nucleotide sequence: TGTGCCAGCATATTTCGGGGGGGCGGAAACAATGAGCAGTTCTTC.

V gene TRBV19 combines with J gene TRBJ2-5; TRBD1 aligns across 8 bases. CDR3 length: 14 amino acids. Germline V CDR1 and CDR2: LNHDA, SQIVND (reference sequence). Trimming removed 8 bases from V and 5 bases from J; junction bases left unmatched: 10. CDR3 in DNA: TGTGCCAGTCGACAGACAGGGGTCGGGGAGACCCAGTACTTC. Protein product: CASRQTGVGETQYF.

This chain uses TRBV28 with TRBJ1-5, with D perhaps TRBD1 (5 bases). Looked up from germline, CDR1 is MDHEN and CDR2 is SYDVKM. The length of the CDR3 is 16 residues. Trimming took off 6 bases at V and 0 bases at J, with 15 bases between the two ends. Here the CDR3 reads CASSPLGRASNQPQHF. As DNA, the CDR3 is TGTGCCAGCAGCCCCTTGGGCAGGGCTAGCAATCAGCCCCAGCATTTT. Full variable domain (missing parts from reference TRBV28 and TRBJ1-5): DVKVTQSSRYLVKRTGEKVFLECVQDMDHENMFWYRQDPGLGLRLIYFSYDVKMKEKGDIPEGYSVSREKKERFSLILESASTNQTSMYLCASSPLGRASNQPQHFGDGTRLSIL.

J is TRBJ1-2 and V is TRBV7-9, with 7 positions matching TRBD1. CDR1 and CDR2 from the germline V gene are SEHNR and FQNEAQ (reference sequence). Trimming at V came to 8 bases and at J to 4 bases, leaving 10 bases not matched to a gene. CDR3 length: 14 residues. The CDR3: CASDGVRGTYGYTF. Here the CDR3 DNA reads TGTGCCAGCGATGGAGTCAGGGGGACCTATGGCTACACCTTC.

The chain joins TRBV4-2 to TRBJ1-1, with D unresolved. The CDR3 extends over 16 amino acids. Per germline, CDR1 LGHNA and CDR2 YNFKEQ. V lost 1 base to trimming and J lost 11 bases, with 23 bases between them. The CDR3 nucleotides are TGTGCCAGCAGCCAAGCCGGTGCGGACGCCGTGCTGGAGGCTTTCTTT. Protein: CASSQAGADAVLEAFF.

This sequence joins TRBV7-3 and TRBJ2-3; tentative D call: TRBD1 (5 bases). Germline CDR1 and CDR2: SGHTA and FQGTGA. The CDR3 has 16 amino acids. With 5 bases removed from V and 1 base from J, the gap between germline ends came to 16 bases. CDR3 protein: CASSPKGQGGTDTQYF. The CDR3 nucleotides read TGTGCCAGCAGCCCGAAGGGCCAGGGCGGCACAGATACGCAGTATTTT.

The chain has TRBV11-1 and TRBJ2-6, with D possibly matching TRBD1 (6 bases). The CDR3 has 16 amino acids. Germline-derived CDR1 and CDR2 are SGHAT and FQDESV (reference sequence). V was clipped by 10 bases and J by 0 bases, with 16 bases between them. This CDR3 is CAIRPRGSSGANVLTF. The CDR3, as DNA: TGTGCCATTCGTCCGAGGGGGTCCTCTGGGGCCAACGTCCTGACTTTC.

The chain couples TRBV5-1 to TRBJ1-5; no definite D call. The V and J ends lost 0 bases and 6 bases respectively, with 13 bases between them. This CDR3 is built from 15 residues. The germline V gene has CDR1 SGHRS and CDR2 YFSETQ. The CDR3 DNA sequence: TGCGCCAGCAGCTTGGTTCCCGGGGTCGGTCAGCCCCAGCATTTT. Protein product: CASSLVPGVGQPQHF.

The rearrangement joins TRBV5-1 to TRBJ1-2, with D unresolved. The V gene lost 0 bases and the J gene lost 7 bases, with 7 bases spanning the gap. Germline loops: CDR1 SGHRS, CDR2 YFSETQ. The CDR3 is 12 residues long. The CDR3 protein is CASSLEGSGYTF. CDR3 nucleotide sequence: TGCGCCAGCAGCTTGGAAGGGAGTGGCTACACCTTC.

The rearrangement uses TRBV5-1 and TRBJ1-1, with D uncertain. The CDR3 is 14 amino acids. V gave up 0 bases and J gave up 4 bases, with 10 bases separating them. Germline CDR1 reads SGHRS; CDR2 reads YFSETQ. The CDR3 loop reads CASSLESVATEAFF. CDR3 nucleotide sequence: TGCGCCAGCAGCTTGGAATCTGTGGCCACTGAAGCTTTCTTT.